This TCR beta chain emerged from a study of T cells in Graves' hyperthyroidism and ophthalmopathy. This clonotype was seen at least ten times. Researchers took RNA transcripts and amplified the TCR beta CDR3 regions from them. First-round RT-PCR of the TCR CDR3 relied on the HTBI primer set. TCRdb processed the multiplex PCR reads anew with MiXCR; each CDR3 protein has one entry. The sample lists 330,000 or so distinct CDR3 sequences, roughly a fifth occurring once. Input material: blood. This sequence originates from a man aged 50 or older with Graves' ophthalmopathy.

CDR3: CASSPGTGSGGTEAFF. The DNA for the CDR3 is TGTGCCAGCTCACCAGGGACAGGGTCGGGAGGGACTGAAGCTTTCTTT. This chain connects TRBV18 to TRBJ1-1, with 9 nucleotides matching TRBD1. J lost 5 bases, V lost 2 bases, and 9 bases had no gene match. Germline loops: CDR1 KGHSH, CDR2 LQKENI. The CDR3 runs to 16 residues.